This TCR beta chain was recovered during a study of Graves' ophthalmopathy and Graves' hyperthyroidism. This CDR3 comprises 16 residues. The germline gives CDR1 MNHEY, CDR2 SMNVEV (reference sequence). V lost 3 bases and J lost 0, with 12 bases in between. This clonotype was counted ten times or more. The TCR beta CDR3 regions underwent amplification from RNA transcripts. The first round was an RT-PCR with HTBI primers, and the second round was a multiplex PCR. TCRdb passed the multiplex PCR reads through MiXCR, listing each CDR3 protein once. The sample carries 150,000 or so distinct CDR3 sequences, 30% to 45% recorded once.

This TCR was recovered from a woman aged 40 to 55 with Graves' ophthalmopathy. The chain joins TRBV27 to TRBJ1-5; D possibly corresponds to TRBD1 (6 bases). What was sequenced was peripheral blood. The CDR3, as DNA: TGTGCCAGCAGTTTGAGGGGGAGCTATAGCAATCAGCCCCAGCATTTT. Translating it yields CASSLRGSYSNQPQHF.